These T cell receptor beta chains were read from a single sample in a study of CD8 T cells in ankylosing spondylitis. TCRdb analysed the 5' RACE reads with MiXCR anew, one entry per CDR3 protein. The data hold 700,000 or so distinct CDR3 sequences, with under 20% observed a single time. The specimen was blood, either unsorted or a sorted T cell fraction (not recorded which). The receptors derive from a male donor with ankylosing spondylitis. The CDR3 runs from the conserved cysteine through the conserved F or W. The D gene is left open where the match is weak. Rows give clone size only sometimes, using once, few, many, or a class for an expanded clone.

clone_size	d_call	j_call	v_call	cdr3_aa	cdr3_nt
.	.	TRBJ2-3	TRBV4-2	CASSSIEGITDTQYF	TGTGCCAGCAGTTCAATTGAGGGTATCACAGATACGCAGTATTTT
few	.	TRBJ2-5	TRBV30	CAWSRQPETQYF	TGTGCCTGGTCGAGGCAACCAGAGACCCAGTACTTC
few	.	TRBJ2-3	TRBV5-1	CASSTRPGDTQYF	TGCGCCAGCAGCACGCGACCCGGAGATACGCAGTATTTT
.	.	TRBJ1-2	TRBV28	CASSSPQGTGYTF	TGTGCCAGCAGTTCCCCACAGGGAACGGGCTACACCTTC
few	TRBD2	TRBJ2-3	TRBV7-2	CASSLVVAGGSTDTQYF	TGTGCCAGCAGCTTAGTGGTAGCGGGAGGTTCCACAGATACGCAGTATTTT
.	.	TRBJ2-7	TRBV15	CATSGRALTPDEQYF	TGTGCCACCAGCGGCCGGGCCCTCACTCCGGACGAGCAGTACTTC
once	TRBD2	TRBJ2-3	TRBV20-1	CSATTPLGAGGSDTQYF	TGCAGTGCTACCACGCCTCTGGGCGCGGGGGGTTCAGATACGCAGTATTTT
.	.	TRBJ1-1	TRBV20-1	CSAPPSVAGNTEAFF	TGCAGTGCTCCACCAAGTGTGGCGGGGAACACTGAAGCTTTCTTT
few	TRBD1	TRBJ2-7	TRBV29-1	CSVEVTGAHEQYF	TGCAGCGTTGAAGTGACAGGGGCCCACGAGCAGTACTTC
.	.	TRBJ2-1	TRBV28	CASSLRGDTYNEQFF	TGTGCCAGCAGTTTACGAGGGGACACCTACAATGAGCAGTTCTTC
few	.	TRBJ2-7	TRBV7-2	CASSLLVRPYEQYF	TGTGCCAGCAGCTTACTCGTGCGCCCCTACGAGCAGTACTTC
.	TRBD2	TRBJ2-1	TRBV12-3/TRBV12-4	CASSPDRLAGGPYNEQFF	TGTGCCAGCAGTCCCGATCGATTAGCGGGGGGGCCATACAATGAGCAGTTCTTC
few	TRBD2	TRBJ2-7	TRBV28	CASSRYPASGSYEQYF	TGTGCCAGCAGTCGCTACCCGGCTAGCGGGAGCTACGAGCAGTACTTC
many	TRBD1	TRBJ1-5	TRBV3-1	CASSQGTGTGKFSSNQPQHF	TGTGCCAGCAGCCAAGGGACCGGGACAGGGAAATTTTCCAGCAATCAGCCCCAGCATTTT
.	.	TRBJ2-1	TRBV19	CASSADRYSSYNEQFF	TGTGCCAGTAGTGCAGACAGGTACAGCTCCTACAATGAGCAGTTCTTC
.	.	TRBJ2-1	TRBV29-1	CSAREGTRDFRTDEQFF	TGCAGCGCTCGTGAGGGTACCCGGGACTTCAGAACGGATGAGCAGTTCTTC
few	.	TRBJ1-1	TRBV28	CASSLIRVATEAFF	TGTGCCAGCAGTTTGATCAGGGTGGCCACTGAAGCTTTCTTT
many	TRBD2	TRBJ2-1	TRBV2	CASSGYGLAGVEQFF	TGTGCCAGCAGTGGTTACGGACTAGCGGGAGTTGAGCAGTTCTTC
.	.	TRBJ2-1	TRBV28	CASSRRASSSYNEQFF	TGTGCCAGCAGTCGCCGGGCTAGCAGCTCCTACAATGAGCAGTTCTTC
few	.	TRBJ2-7	TRBV27	CASSTLGTPEQYF	TGTGCCAGCAGCACTCTCGGGACACCCGAGCAGTACTTC
few	TRBD2	TRBJ2-7	TRBV7-4	CASSLLHGGASYEQYF	TGTGCCAGCAGCTTATTGCACGGGGGGGCCTCCTACGAGCAGTACTTC
.	.	TRBJ1-3	TRBV4-1	CASSQVGDGSGNTIYF	TGCGCCAGCAGCCAAGTGGGGGACGGGTCTGGAAACACCATATATTTT
few	.	TRBJ2-7	TRBV9	CASSVEATGANEQYF	TGTGCCAGCAGCGTAGAAGCTACGGGGGCAAACGAGCAGTACTTC
many	.	TRBJ2-3	TRBV25-1	CASTRNRETSTDTQYF	TGTGCCAGCACCCGGAACAGGGAAACTAGCACAGATACGCAGTATTTT
.	.	TRBJ2-5	TRBV20-1	CSASPNIGETQYF	TGCAGTGCTAGTCCGAATATTGGAGAGACCCAGTACTTC
.	.	TRBJ2-4	TRBV20-1	CSAFDGQIAKNIQYF	TGCAGTGCTTTTGACGGTCAAATAGCCAAAAACATTCAGTACTTC
.	TRBD1	TRBJ1-5	TRBV28	CASSRSPIGQGRFQPQHF	TGTGCCAGCAGCCGCTCCCCGATTGGACAGGGTAGGTTTCAGCCCCAGCATTTT
few	.	TRBJ1-3	TRBV6-5	CASSYVVPRDSRGYMYF	TGTGCCAGCAGTTACGTCGTCCCCCGGGACTCCCGTGGTTATATGTATTTT
.	TRBD2	TRBJ2-7	TRBV4-1	CASSLLAGLKREQYF	TGCGCCAGCAGCCTGTTAGCGGGCCTTAAGAGGGAGCAGTACTTC
.	.	TRBJ2-7	TRBV7-2	CASSLAGGISSYEQYF	TGTGCCAGCAGCTTAGCGGGCGGCATCAGCTCCTACGAGCAGTACTTC
few	TRBD2	TRBJ2-1	TRBV20-1	CSASTGLAGGSEQFF	TGCAGTGCAAGCACCGGACTAGCGGGAGGGTCTGAGCAGTTCTTC
.	TRBD2	TRBJ2-7	TRBV10-3	CAISNGTSGAYEQYF	TGTGCCATCAGTAACGGGACTAGCGGCGCCTACGAGCAGTACTTC
.	TRBD2	TRBJ2-1	TRBV20-1	CSARELAGLEQFF	TGCAGTGCTAGAGAGCTAGCGGGCCTTGAGCAGTTCTTC
.	.	TRBJ2-7	TRBV20-1	CSARVPGGPYEQYF	TGCAGTGCTAGAGTTCCCGGGGGCCCCTACGAGCAGTACTTC
few	TRBD2	TRBJ2-1	TRBV29-1	CSVEPAYRTSGTQGGQFF	TGCAGCGTTGAACCAGCATACCGGACTAGCGGGACCCAGGGTGGGCAGTTCTTC
.	TRBD1	TRBJ1-2	TRBV6-1	CASTRGTAKTSYGYTF	TGTGCCAGCACCCGGGGGACAGCTAAGACCTCCTATGGCTACACCTTC
.	TRBD2	TRBJ2-2	TRBV10-2	CASSKSLAGANTGELFF	TGCGCCAGCAGTAAAAGTCTAGCGGGGGCCAACACCGGGGAGCTGTTTTTT
.	.	TRBJ1-4	TRBV20-1	CSAGRIAAEIGEKLFF	TGCAGTGCTGGACGGATTGCCGCTGAAATCGGGGAAAAACTGTTTTTT
.	.	TRBJ2-7	TRBV12-3/TRBV12-4	CASSSPYPHYEQYF	TGTGCCAGCAGTTCGCCTTATCCACACTACGAGCAGTACTTC
.	.	TRBJ2-7	TRBV12-3/TRBV12-4	CASPPTCYEQYF	TGTGCCAGCCCCCCCACTTGCTACGAGCAGTACTTC
few	.	TRBJ2-1	TRBV7-6	CASSLGTLGGNEQFF	TGTGCCAGCAGCTTAGGGACGCTTGGGGGCAATGAGCAGTTCTTC
few	TRBD2	TRBJ2-1	TRBV6-1	CASSEWRSRGDEQFF	TGTGCCAGCAGTGAATGGCGGAGTCGGGGGGATGAGCAGTTCTTC